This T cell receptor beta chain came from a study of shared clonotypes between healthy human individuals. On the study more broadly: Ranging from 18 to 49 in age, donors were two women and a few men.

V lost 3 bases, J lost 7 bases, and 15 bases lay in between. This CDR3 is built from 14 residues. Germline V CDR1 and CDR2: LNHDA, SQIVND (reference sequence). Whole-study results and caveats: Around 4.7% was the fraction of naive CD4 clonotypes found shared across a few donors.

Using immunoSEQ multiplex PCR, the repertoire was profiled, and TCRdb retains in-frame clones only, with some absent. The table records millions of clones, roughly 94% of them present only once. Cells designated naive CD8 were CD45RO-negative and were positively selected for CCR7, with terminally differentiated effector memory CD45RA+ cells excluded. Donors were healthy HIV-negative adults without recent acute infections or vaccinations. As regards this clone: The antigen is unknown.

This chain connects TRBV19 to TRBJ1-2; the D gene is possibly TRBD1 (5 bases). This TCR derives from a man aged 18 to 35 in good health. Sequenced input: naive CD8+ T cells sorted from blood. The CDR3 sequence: CASSIVGDLTGYTF. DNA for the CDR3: TGTGCCAGTAGTATTGTGGGGGATCTAACTGGCTACACCTTC.